The source of this T cell receptor (beta chain) is a study of blood T cell repertoires in COVID-19. The wider study: Collection of acute and convalescent COVID-19 samples took place in the United States, Italy and Spain. The analysed material was cDNA or gDNA that came from T cells, B-cell-depleted T cells, or PBMCs.

In the original workflow: From reference gene primer amplification, estimates of nucleated cell counts were derived. Sequenced by immunoSEQ multiplex PCR; TCRdb stores in-frame clones only, minus some. D and trimming come from the DNA, and the V and J calls and clone size come from that table. The sample shows just over 250,000 clones, 75% to 90% of them seen only once. CDR3 length: 16 residues. In germline, CDR1 is LGHNA, CDR2 YNFKEQ. V lost 0 bases and J lost 3; bases outside the gene matches: 5. The Seattle patients joined while their infection was active and were tracked longitudinally afterward. This receptor was obtained from a woman between 65 and 79 years old with COVID-19, enrolled during active disease. Sequenced sample: peripheral blood. The gene calls are TRBV4-2 and TRBJ2-3; 8 bases match TRBD2. DNA of the CDR3: TGTGCCAGCAGCCAAGAAGCGGGAGTTGGAACAGATACGCAGTATTTT. Translation: CASSQEAGVGTDTQYF.